This record covers a single T cell receptor beta chain. The source of the sample is a study of blood T cell repertoires in COVID-19. For the study at large: PBMCs, B-cell-depleted T cells, or T cells were the source of the cDNA or gDNA that made up the material.

Authors' data handling: Using reference gene primer amplification, nucleated cell counts were estimated. Some clones are missing from TCRdb's copy, which holds only in-frame ones; the method was immunoSEQ multiplex PCR. The D gene and trimming were derived from the DNA, and the V and J assignments and clone size from that table. This table has about 240,000 clones, more than 75% appearing once. The V gene's germline CDR1 is LGHNT and CDR2 FRNRAP. The CDR3 spans 13 residues. V lost 6 bases to trimming and J lost 13 bases; unmatched junction nucleotides: 12. The sample consisted of peripheral blood. The clonotype was recovered from a woman in her thirties or forties who had recovered from COVID-19. The V gene is TRBV12-5, the J gene TRBJ1-1, with 9 bases fitting TRBD1. The CDR3: CASGLPVDRGSFF. The CDR3 nucleotides read TGTGCTAGTGGCCTTCCTGTCGACAGGGGGAGTTTCTTT.